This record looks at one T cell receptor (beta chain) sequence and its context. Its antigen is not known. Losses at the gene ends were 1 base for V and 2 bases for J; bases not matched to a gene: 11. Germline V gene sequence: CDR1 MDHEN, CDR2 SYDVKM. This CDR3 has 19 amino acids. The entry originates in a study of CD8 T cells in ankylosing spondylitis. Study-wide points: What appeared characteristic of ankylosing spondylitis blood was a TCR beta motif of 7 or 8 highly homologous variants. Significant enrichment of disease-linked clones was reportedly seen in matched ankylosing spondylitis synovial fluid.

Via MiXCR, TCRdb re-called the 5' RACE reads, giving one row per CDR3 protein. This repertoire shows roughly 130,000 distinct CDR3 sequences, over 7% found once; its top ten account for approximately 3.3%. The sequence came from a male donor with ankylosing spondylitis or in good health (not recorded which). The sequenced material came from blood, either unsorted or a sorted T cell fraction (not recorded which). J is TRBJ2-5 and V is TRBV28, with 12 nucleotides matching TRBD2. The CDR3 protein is CASSLLSARTSGIQETQYF. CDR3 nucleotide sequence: TGTGCCAGCAGTTTATTGTCCGCTCGGACTAGCGGGATACAAGAGACCCAGTACTTC.